The 28 T cell receptor beta chains reported below all come from one sample, sequenced in a study of blood T cell repertoires in COVID-19. Method: immunoSEQ multiplex PCR; TCRdb's copy keeps in-frame clones and lacks some. Of 150,000 to 200,000 clones listed, roughly nine tenths are singletons. The specimen sequenced was peripheral blood. The origin of the receptors is a man aged 18-30 years who had recovered from COVID-19.

The chain is built from TRBV4-3 and TRBJ2-2, with a tentative D call TRBD2 (6 bases). Per germline, CDR1 LGHNA and CDR2 YSLEER. V lost 3 bases to trimming and J lost 7 bases, with 12 bases between them. CDR3 length: 14 residues. For the CDR3, the DNA is TGCGCCAGCAGCCATAATGCCGGGGGCGGGGAGCTGTTTTTT. This encodes CASSHNAGGGELFF.

In this sample, this clone turned up once. This chain connects TRBV5-6 to TRBJ2-5, with D tentatively TRBD2 (7 bases). V lost 2 bases, J lost 1 base, and 9 bases lay in between. Germline lookup yields CDR1 SGHDT and CDR2 YYEEEE. This CDR3 spans 14 amino acids. The CDR3 sequence is CASSLRGAQETQYF. The CDR3 DNA follows: TGTGCCAGCAGCTTACGGGGGGCCCAAGAGACCCAGTACTTC.

V is TRBV6-1 and J is TRBJ1-3; 11 bases align to TRBD1. CDR3 length: 19 residues. Germline CDR1 and CDR2: MNHNS and SASEGT. V shed 6 bases, J shed 0 bases, and the junction held 13 bases outside the gene matches. The CDR3 loop reads CASREPGTGGGSSGNTIYF. In DNA, the CDR3 is TGTGCCAGCAGGGAACCCGGGACAGGGGGAGGGAGCTCTGGAAACACCATATATTTT.

This clone was counted only a few times. An end of the junction does not agree with germline; a read error may underlie this. The gene calls are TRBV18 and TRBJ2-7, with 7 bases identical to TRBD2. Germline loops: CDR1 KGHSH, CDR2 LQKENI. There are 17 residues in the CDR3. The DNA for the CDR3 is TGTGCCAGCTCCCCCACGGAGGCGGGAGAGGGGTCCTCCGAGCAGTACTTC. This translates into CASSPTEAGEGSSEQYF.

This chain links TRBV7-2 with TRBJ2-1; 11 nucleotides line up with TRBD2. Germline loops: CDR1 SGHTA, CDR2 FQGNSA. Losses at the gene ends were 1 base for V and 8 bases for J; bases not matched to a gene: 4. The CDR3 spans 15 residues. CDR3 sequence: CASSLVAGGPDEQFF. CDR3 nucleotides: TGTGCCAGCAGCTTAGTAGCGGGAGGGCCTGATGAGCAGTTCTTC.

In its sample, this clone was seen a few times. This chain joins TRBV4-1 and TRBJ2-7; no definite D call. The CDR3 sequence is 15 residues long. Germline CDR1 MGHRA, CDR2 YSYEKL. Trimming took off 0 bases at V and 4 bases at J, with 13 bases between the two ends. This CDR3 reads CASSQEKLEDYEQYF. CDR3 nucleotide sequence: TGCGCCAGCAGCCAAGAAAAATTAGAGGATTACGAGCAGTACTTC.

The chain has TRBV5-1 and TRBJ2-1, with 7 positions matching TRBD1. Germline V CDR1 and CDR2: SGHRS, YFSETQ. The V segment lost 0 bases and the J segment 2 bases; nucleotides outside the gene matches: 5. This CDR3 is built from 16 residues. The CDR3 sequence: CASSLGTGRTYNEQFF. The CDR3 DNA follows: TGCGCCAGCAGCTTGGGGACAGGACGAACCTACAATGAGCAGTTCTTC.

This clone was detected only a few times. The chain joins TRBV28 to TRBJ1-6; TRBD1 agrees at 7 bases. The CDR3 is 15 amino acids. V trimming: 5 bases; J trimming: 10 bases; junction bases outside the gene matches: 11. Germline V gene lookup returns CDR1 MDHEN and CDR2 SYDVKM. The CDR3 DNA reads as TGTGCCAGCAGTCGTGAACAGGGGATTGGATCACCCCTCCACTTT. The encoded protein is CASSREQGIGSPLHF.

The gene calls are TRBV28 and TRBJ2-1; TRBD2 matches 9 bases. V shed 6 bases and J 4 bases; nucleotides not matched to a gene: 7. Germline V lookup: CDR1 MDHEN, CDR2 SYDVKM. The CDR3 length is 15 residues. CDR3 sequence: CASSSGLAGYNEQFF. CDR3 coding DNA: TGTGCCAGCAGCTCGGGGCTAGCGGGGTACAATGAGCAGTTCTTC. The full variable domain, completed using reference TRBV28 and TRBJ2-1, is DVKVTQSSRYLVKRTGEKVFLECVQDMDHENMFWYRQDPGLGLRLIYFSYDVKMKEKGDIPEGYSVSREKKERFSLILESASTNQTSMYLCASSSGLAGYNEQFFGPGTRLTVL.

In nucleotides, the CDR3 is TGTGCCAGCAGCCCCAATGGGGCGGGAGGGCCGGCAGATACGCAGTATTTT. Its protein is CASSPNGAGGPADTQYF. The V and J genes are TRBV9 and TRBJ2-3, with 9 bases fitting TRBD2. CDR3 size: 17 residues. Looked up from germline, CDR1 is SGDLS and CDR2 is YYNGEE. V lost 4 bases to trimming and J lost 4 bases; unmatched junction nucleotides: 13.

J is TRBJ1-1 and V is TRBV5-1; perhaps TRBD1 as D (5 bases). Trimming removed 7 bases from V and 2 bases from J, with 12 bases in between. Germline CDR1 and CDR2: SGHRS and YFSETQ. The CDR3 has 13 residues. The CDR3 loop reads CASGGTANTEAFF. The DNA for the CDR3 is TGCGCCAGCGGGGGGACCGCCAACACTGAAGCTTTCTTT.

The chain links TRBV7-2 to TRBJ1-3, with no clear D. The CDR3 length is 16 residues. V was shortened by 5 bases and J by 0 bases, with 14 bases between the two germline ends. CDR1 is SGHTA, CDR2 FQGNSA, per germline. CDR3 residues: CASSPGGLYSGNTIYF. In nucleotides, the CDR3 is TGTGCCAGCAGCCCGGGCGGACTTTACTCTGGAAACACCATATATTTT.

This chain joins TRBV28 and TRBJ1-1; 8 positions agree with TRBD1. This CDR3 spans 14 amino acids. Germline CDR1 is MDHEN and CDR2 is SYDVKM. V lost 5 bases, J lost 1 base, and 3 bases stayed unmatched. CDR3 sequence (DNA): TGTGCCAGCAGTCTACAGGGGGGGAACACTGAAGCTTTCTTT. Amino acid sequence: CASSLQGGNTEAFF. The full variable domain, in which reference TRBV28 and TRBJ1-1 provide the parts outside the CDR3, is DVKVTQSSRYLVKRTGEKVFLECVQDMDHENMFWYRQDPGLGLRLIYFSYDVKMKEKGDIPEGYSVSREKKERFSLILESASTNQTSMYLCASSLQGGNTEAFFGQGTRLTVV.

This clone was seen only once. The chain employs TRBV10-1 and TRBJ1-1, with TRBD1 matching over 8 bases. This CDR3 is 16 amino acids long. J gave up 4 bases and V 2 bases, and 9 bases lay outside the gene matches. Germline V gene lookup returns CDR1 WNHNN and CDR2 SYGVQD (reference sequence). CDR3 loop: CASSEGQGPGGTEAFF. In DNA form, the CDR3 reads TGCGCCAGCAGTGAGGGACAGGGCCCCGGGGGCACTGAAGCTTTCTTT.

This rearrangement joins TRBV29-1 to TRBJ2-3; 11 bases are shared with TRBD2. CDR1 is SQVTM, CDR2 ANQGSEA, per germline. The CDR3 runs 14 residues. Trimming at V came to 4 bases and at J to 5 bases, leaving 5 bases not matched to a gene. The CDR3 DNA is TGCAGCGTTGGGCTAGCGGGAGGTGGAGATACGCAGTATTTT. This gives the protein CSVGLAGGGDTQYF.

The chain employs TRBV28 and TRBJ2-6, with TRBD2 as a possible D gene (5 bases). CDR1 is MDHEN and CDR2 is SYDVKM in the germline V gene. V gave up 1 base and J gave up 2 bases, with 6 bases separating them. The CDR3 extends over 15 amino acids. The DNA for the CDR3 is TGTGCCAGCAGTTTATCCGGGGCTGGGGCCAACGTCCTGACTTTC. As protein: CASSLSGAGANVLTF.

The V and J genes are TRBV27 and TRBJ1-3; 7 bases fit TRBD1. J lost 7 bases, V lost 6 bases, and 6 bases had no gene match. This CDR3 has 13 residues. Germline V CDR1 and CDR2: MNHEY, SMNVEV (reference sequence). DNA for the CDR3: TGTGCCAGCAGCGCGGGACAGACGAACACCATATATTTT. This sequence encodes CASSAGQTNTIYF.

The V and J genes are TRBV24-1 and TRBJ2-7; TRBD2 might be the D (5 bases). V was shortened by 6 bases and J by 0 bases, with 8 bases between the two germline ends. The CDR3 sequence is 13 residues long. CDR1 and CDR2 from the germline V gene are KGHDR and SFDVKD. The DNA of the CDR3 is TGTGCCACCAGTCCCGGGAACTCCTACGAGCAGTACTTC. This gives the protein CATSPGNSYEQYF.

This chain connects TRBV4-3 to TRBJ2-7; 9 positions agree with TRBD1. Germline-derived CDR1 and CDR2 are LGHNA and YSLEER. V was clipped by 0 bases and J by 1 base; unmatched bases: 1. The CDR3 runs 15 residues. CDR3 coding DNA: TGCGCCAGCAGCCAAGATGGGACAGGGTCCTACGAGCAGTACTTC. Translating gives CASSQDGTGSYEQYF.

The V and J genes are TRBV28 and TRBJ1-5, with 9 bases lining up with TRBD1. With 5 bases clipped from V and 4 bases from J, the junction kept 9 bases outside the gene matches. The germline gives CDR1 MDHEN, CDR2 SYDVKM. The CDR3 runs 16 residues. CDR3 loop: CASSPPGTGRNQPQHF. CDR3 bases: TGTGCCAGCAGTCCCCCTGGGACAGGGAGGAATCAGCCCCAGCATTTT.

The rearrangement uses TRBV29-1 and TRBJ1-1, with D uncertain. This CDR3 region has 15 residues. V dropped 4 bases and J dropped 0 bases, with 15 bases sitting between them. The germline V gene has CDR1 SQVTM and CDR2 ANQGSEA. The chain's CDR3 is CSVAHPHKLNTEAFF. The CDR3 nucleotides are TGCAGCGTTGCCCACCCCCACAAACTGAACACTGAAGCTTTCTTT. Filled out from reference TRBV29-1 and TRBJ1-1, the complete variable domain reads SAVISQKPSRDICQRGTSLTIQCQVDSQVTMMFWYRQQPGQSLTLIATANQGSEATYESGFVIDKFPISRPNLTFSTLTVSNMSPEDSSIYLCSVAHPHKLNTEAFFGQGTRLTVV.

The chain employs TRBV7-3 and TRBJ1-1, with TRBD1 as a possible D gene (6 bases). Between the trimmed V and J ends, which lost 3 bases and 1 base, there was a span of 15 bases. The CDR3 sequence is 16 residues long. Germline-derived CDR1 and CDR2 are SGHTA and FQGTGA. The chain's CDR3 is CASSFTGGGRNTEAFF. The CDR3 DNA is TGTGCCAGCAGCTTTACTGGGGGCGGAAGGAACACTGAAGCTTTCTTT.

The table lists this clone with a few counts. The chain employs TRBV30 and TRBJ1-1, with no clear D. The ends were cut back, 4 bases at V and 1 base at J, with 4 bases in the middle. Germline CDR1 GTSNPN, CDR2 SVGIG (reference sequence). The CDR3 length is 11 residues. This CDR3 is CAWKQNTEAFF. CDR3 nucleotide sequence: TGTGCCTGGAAGCAGAACACTGAAGCTTTCTTT.

The genes are TRBV27 and TRBJ2-7, with D perhaps matching TRBD1 (6 bases). With 2 bases removed from V and 1 base from J, the gap between germline ends came to 9 bases. There are 14 residues in the CDR3. The germline V gene has CDR1 MNHEY and CDR2 SMNVEV (reference sequence). DNA of the CDR3: TGTGCCAGCAGTTTACGGCAGGGGTCCTACGAGCAGTACTTC. Translation: CASSLRQGSYEQYF.

The gene calls are TRBV18 and TRBJ1-2, with D perhaps matching TRBD1 (6 bases). V was cut by 8 bases and J by 2 bases, with 12 bases left in between. Germline CDR1 is KGHSH and CDR2 is LQKENI. The CDR3 has 13 residues. As DNA, the CDR3 is TGTGCCAGCAACGGACAGTCCAACTATGGCTACACCTTC. It codes for CASNGQSNYGYTF.

The rearrangement uses TRBV7-2 and TRBJ2-7, with 11 bases identical to TRBD1. Germline-derived CDR1 and CDR2 are SGHTA and FQGNSA. The V segment lost 5 bases and the J segment 2 bases; nucleotides outside the gene matches: 5. The CDR3 loop spans 15 amino acids. The CDR3 loop is CASSIGQGATYEQYF. DNA of the CDR3: TGTGCCAGCAGCATCGGACAGGGGGCCACCTACGAGCAGTACTTC.

This rearrangement joins TRBV30 to TRBJ1-5; D may be TRBD1 (6 bases). Germline V CDR1 and CDR2: GTSNPN, SVGIG (reference sequence). CDR3 length: 15 residues. Trimming took off 0 bases at V and 3 bases at J, with 12 bases between the two ends. This CDR3 is CAWSVGAGINQPQHF. The CDR3 DNA reads as TGTGCCTGGAGTGTGGGGGCAGGAATCAATCAGCCCCAGCATTTT.

The CDR3 region has the DNA TGTGCCAGCAGTTACCCGGGAGTTACGGACAATGAGCAGTTCTTC. Its protein is CASSYPGVTDNEQFF. The gene calls are TRBV6-5 and TRBJ2-1, with a weak D call TRBD2 (6 bases). From germline, CDR1 is MNHEY and CDR2 SVGAGI. V was cut by 2 bases and J by 5 bases, with 13 bases left in between. This CDR3 contains 15 residues.